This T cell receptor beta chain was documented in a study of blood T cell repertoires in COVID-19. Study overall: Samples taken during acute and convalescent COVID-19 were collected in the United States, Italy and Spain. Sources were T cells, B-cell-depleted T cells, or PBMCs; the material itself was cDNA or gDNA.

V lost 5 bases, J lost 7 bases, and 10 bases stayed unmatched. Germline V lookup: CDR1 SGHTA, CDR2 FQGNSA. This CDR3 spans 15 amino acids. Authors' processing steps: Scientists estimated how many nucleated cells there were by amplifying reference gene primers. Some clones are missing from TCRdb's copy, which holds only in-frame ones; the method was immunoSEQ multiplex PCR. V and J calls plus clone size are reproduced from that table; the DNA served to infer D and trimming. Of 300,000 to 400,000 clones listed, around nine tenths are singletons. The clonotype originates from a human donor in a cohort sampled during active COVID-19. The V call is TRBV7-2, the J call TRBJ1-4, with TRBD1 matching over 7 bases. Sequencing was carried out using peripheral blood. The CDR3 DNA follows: TGTGCCAGCAGCCCAAAGACAGGGAAGTTTGAAAAACTGTTTTTT. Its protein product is CASSPKTGKFEKLFF. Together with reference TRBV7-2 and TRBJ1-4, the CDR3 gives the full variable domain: GAGVSQSPSNKVTEKGKDVELRCDPISGHTALYWYRQSLGQGLEFLIYFQGNSAPDKSGLPSDRFSAERTGGSVSTLTIQRTQQEDSAVYLCASSPKTGKFEKLFFGSGTQLSVL.